This T cell receptor (beta chain) emerged from a study of T cell clonality in common variable immunodeficiency. General observations from the study: Patient heterogeneity in the CVID cohort limited correlations between repertoire features and clinical complications. In common variable immunodeficiency, TCR beta chains reportedly carried fewer deletions and N-nucleotide insertions. TCRbeta clonality was increased in CVID versus healthy controls. Shared TCRbeta clones were fewer between CVID subjects than controls.

Clones were read by immunoSEQ multiplex PCR, and TCRdb kept only the in-frame ones, dropping some. The record shows roughly 58,000 clones for this sample, with no singletons present. The table lists this clone with many counts. Its antigen is not known. The read comes to an end 3 residues before the CDR3 does, leaving the germline J gene to fill in the end. This CDR3 contains 16 residues. With 4 bases clipped from V and 6 bases from J, the junction kept 7 bases outside the gene matches. The material sequenced was peripheral blood mononuclear cells. This chain connects TRBV12-3 or TRBV12-4 to TRBJ2-2; 11 positions agree with TRBD1. The receptor was isolated from a person aged 18-70 years in good health. The CDR3 sequence: CASSWGQGDFAGELFF. The CDR3 DNA, read in part, is TGTGCCAGCAGTTGGGGACAGGGGGATTTTGCCGGGGAG.